One sample yielded the 32 T cell receptor beta chains listed below, sequenced in a study of cytomegalovirus exposure and HLA in healthy donors. Primers for the PCR totalled 60 Vbeta and 13 Jbeta. Data came from immunoSEQ multiplex PCR; TCRdb stores just in-frame clones and leaves some out. The repertoire holds roughly 63,000 clones, approximately 71% seen once, with around 25% in the top ten. The sequenced material came from PBMCs. All receptors come from a woman aged 40-49 years in good health and CMV-seropositive.

The chain couples TRBV19 to TRBJ1-2, with D perhaps matching TRBD1 (6 bases). The V gene lost 5 bases and the J gene lost 0 bases, with 16 bases spanning the gap. Germline V gene data show CDR1 as LNHDA and CDR2 as SQIVND (reference sequence). The CDR3 has 16 residues. The CDR3 coding sequence is TGTGCCAGTAGTGCCGGGGTGGGGGCGGCTAACTATGGCTACACCTTC. It encodes CASSAGVGAANYGYTF. Combining the CDR3 with reference TRBV19 and TRBJ1-2 gives the whole variable domain DGGITQSPKYLFRKEGQNVTLSCEQNLNHDAMYWYRQDPGQGLRLIYYSQIVNDFQKGDIAEGYSVSREKKESFPLTVTSAQKNPTAFYLCASSAGVGAANYGYTFGSGTRLTVV.

The chain uses TRBV9 and TRBJ1-5, with D possibly matching TRBD1 (5 bases). The CDR3 length is 14 residues. The germline V and J ends were trimmed by 3 bases and 3 bases, with 10 bases remaining between them. Germline V CDR1 and CDR2: SGDLS, YYNGEE. The CDR3 is CASSDEGHNQPQHF. The CDR3 DNA sequence: TGTGCCAGCAGCGATGAAGGACACAATCAGCCCCAGCATTTT.

The rearrangement links TRBV7-6 to TRBJ2-6; 9 bases are a match to TRBD2. In germline, CDR1 is SGHVS, CDR2 FNYEAQ. The CDR3 runs to 19 residues. V was clipped by 4 bases and J by 0 bases; unmatched bases: 10. This chain's CDR3 is CASSSQASGVLSGANVLTF. The CDR3 coding sequence is TGTGCCAGCAGCTCACAGGCTAGCGGGGTTCTCTCTGGGGCCAACGTCCTGACTTTC.

This clone was counted a few times. This chain joins TRBV11-3 and TRBJ1-3, with D unresolved. Per the germline V gene, CDR1 is SGHNT and CDR2 is YENEEA. Trimming took 5 bases from V and 0 from J, leaving 20 bases between them. The CDR3 extends over 18 amino acids. CDR3 coding DNA: TGTGCCAGCAGCCCGACCGGGAAGCCTCAGCCCTCTGGAAACACCATATATTTT. As protein: CASSPTGKPQPSGNTIYF. The complete variable domain, with remaining parts taken from reference TRBV11-3 and TRBJ1-3, reads EAGVVQSPRYKIIEKKQPVAFWCNPISGHNTLYWYLQNLGQGPELLIRYENEEAVDDSQLPKDRFSAERLKGVDSTLKIQPAELGDSAVYLCASSPTGKPQPSGNTIYFGEGSWLTVV.

The gene calls are TRBV10-1 and TRBJ2-7, with a possible D match to TRBD2 (6 bases). The V gene lost 7 bases and the J gene lost 2 bases, with 15 bases spanning the gap. The CDR3 loop spans 14 amino acids. Germline V gene data show CDR1 as WNHNN and CDR2 as SYGVQD (reference sequence). The CDR3 DNA reads TGCGCCAGCACTTCCGAGGGGAGGCCCTACGAGCAGTACTTC. Translated: CASTSEGRPYEQYF.

This sequence joins TRBV5-4 and TRBJ1-2, with D perhaps matching TRBD1 (5 bases). Trimming took off 0 bases at V and 4 bases at J, with 7 bases between the two ends. CDR3 length: 13 residues. Per germline, CDR1 SGHNT and CDR2 YYREEE (reference sequence). This CDR3 is CASSLDRLYGYTF. CDR3 sequence (DNA): TGTGCCAGCAGCTTGGACAGGCTCTATGGCTACACCTTC.

The genes are TRBV6-1 and TRBJ2-5; weak D call: TRBD1 (5 bases). The last part of the DNA fits TRBJ2-7 better; the J call may be wrong. Per the germline V gene, CDR1 is MNHNS and CDR2 is SASEGT. The length of the CDR3 is 11 residues. The CDR3 sequence: CASTTGYEQYF. The CDR3 DNA follows: TGTGCCAGCACCACAGGTTACGAGCAGTACTTC.

The J gene is TRBJ2-3, the V gene TRBV13, with 10 nucleotides matching TRBD1. The germline V gene has CDR1 PRHDT and CDR2 FYEKMQ (reference sequence). The CDR3 totals 15 residues. V lost 5 bases and J lost 1; bases outside the gene matches: 3. CDR3 DNA sequence: TGTGCCAGCAGCCGTGGGACAGGGGGCACAGATACGCAGTATTTT. It specifies CASSRGTGGTDTQYF.

The chain couples TRBV6-1 to TRBJ2-7, with 11 bases matching TRBD2. The ends lost 2 bases at V and 2 bases at J; junction bases unmatched: 8. Germline assignment: CDR1 MNHNS and CDR2 SASEGT. The CDR3 spans 17 residues. This chain's CDR3 is CASSENLAGGPTYEQYF. The CDR3 region has the DNA TGTGCCAGCAGTGAAAATCTAGCGGGGGGACCTACCTACGAGCAGTACTTC.

J is TRBJ1-6 and V is TRBV5-6; 7 bases match TRBD1. Germline V gene lookup returns CDR1 SGHDT and CDR2 YYEEEE. This CDR3 region has 15 residues. The junction had 4 bases not matched to a gene; V was cut back by 4 bases and J by 3 bases. CDR3 amino acids: CASSRRDSYNSPLHF. The CDR3 bases are TGTGCCAGCAGCCGCCGGGACAGCTATAATTCACCCCTCCACTTT.

As DNA, the CDR3 is TGCGCCAGCAGCTTAGGGACACCTGGGAATGAGCAGTTCTTC. It is translated as CASSLGTPGNEQFF. The chain has TRBV5-1 and TRBJ2-1, with D possibly being TRBD1 (6 bases). Germline-derived CDR1 and CDR2 are SGHRS and YFSETQ. V gave up 2 bases and J gave up 7 bases, with 13 bases separating them. This CDR3 is 14 amino acids long. The variable domain in full, completed from reference TRBV5-1 and TRBJ2-1, reads KAGVTQTPRYLIKTRGQQVTLSCSPISGHRSVSWYQQTPGQGLQFLFEYFSETQRNKGNFPGRFSGRQFSNSRSEMNVSTLELGDSALYLCASSLGTPGNEQFFGPGTRLTVL.

The chain uses TRBV12-5 and TRBJ2-3; D perhaps matches TRBD1 (6 bases). V shed 1 base and J shed 0 bases, with 14 bases lying between them. CDR3 length equals 17 residues. Germline lookup yields CDR1 LGHNT and CDR2 FRNRAP. The CDR3 coding sequence is TGTGCTAGTGGTTTGGGCATAAACAGGGTTAGCACAGATACGCAGTATTTT. It codes for CASGLGINRVSTDTQYF. Full variable domain (remainder filled in from reference TRBV12-5 and TRBJ2-3): DARVTQTPRHKVTEMGQEVTMRCQPILGHNTVFWYRQTMMQGLELLAYFRNRAPLDDSGMPKDRFSAEMPDATLATLKIQPSEPRDSAVYFCASGLGINRVSTDTQYFGPGTRLTVL.

This chain links TRBV9 with TRBJ2-1, with 7 bases matching TRBD1. This CDR3 comprises 15 residues. Germline loops: CDR1 SGDLS, CDR2 YYNGEE. With 0 bases clipped from V and 3 bases from J, the junction kept 3 bases outside the gene matches. The CDR3 DNA reads TGTGCCAGCAGCGTAGGGACAGGTTTCTACAATGAGCAGTTCTTC. Protein: CASSVGTGFYNEQFF. Supplemented by reference TRBV9 and TRBJ2-1, the full variable domain reads DSGVTQTPKHLITATGQRVTLRCSPRSGDLSVYWYQQSLDQGLQFLIQYYNGEERAKGNILERFSAQQFPDLHSELNLSSLELGDSALYFCASSVGTGFYNEQFFGPGTRLTVL.

The V gene is TRBV6-1, the J gene TRBJ1-1; no firm D call. The CDR3 runs 15 residues. The germline V and J ends were trimmed by 5 bases and 1 base, with 14 bases remaining between them. In germline, CDR1 is MNHNS, CDR2 SASEGT. The CDR3 reads CASSSNSAPNTEAFF. CDR3 nucleotide sequence: TGTGCCAGCAGTAGCAACAGTGCCCCGAACACTGAAGCTTTCTTT.

This chain links TRBV15 with TRBJ1-4; 8 positions match TRBD1. CDR3 length: 14 residues. The trim removed 5 bases at V and 8 bases at J, leaving 7 bases unmatched. CDR1 and CDR2 (germline): LNHNV, YYDKDF (reference sequence). CDR3 amino acids: CATSFGQGGEKLFF. In DNA, the CDR3 is TGTGCCACCAGCTTCGGACAGGGTGGCGAAAAACTGTTTTTT.

The CDR3 DNA reads as TGTGCCAGCAGTATTCTTGGCGAGACCCAGTACTTC. Translation: CASSILGETQYF. This sequence joins TRBV2 and TRBJ2-5; D ambiguous. The V gene's germline CDR1 is SNHLY and CDR2 FYNNEI. The CDR3 sequence is 12 residues long. V was cut by 5 bases and J by 5 bases, with 9 bases left in between.

The chain employs TRBV6-5 and TRBJ1-5, with TRBD1 as a possible D gene (5 bases). Per the germline V gene, CDR1 is MNHEY and CDR2 is SVGAGI. CDR3 size: 14 residues. The ends were cut back, 5 bases at V and 2 bases at J, with 10 bases in the middle. The CDR3 DNA reads as TGTGCCAGCAGTGAAGACAGCCGCAATCAGCCCCAGCATTTT. This sequence encodes CASSEDSRNQPQHF.

The chain combines TRBV28 with TRBJ1-1; D is unclear. The CDR3 extends over 12 amino acids. CDR1 is MDHEN and CDR2 is SYDVKM in the germline V gene. V lost 9 bases and J 5 bases, leaving 13 bases between the germline ends. The CDR3 region has the DNA TGTGCCAGTAAAGAGGCGCGGACTGAAGCTTTCTTT. Translating it yields CASKEARTEAFF. Complete variable domain (other parts from reference TRBV28 and TRBJ1-1): DVKVTQSSRYLVKRTGEKVFLECVQDMDHENMFWYRQDPGLGLRLIYFSYDVKMKEKGDIPEGYSVSREKKERFSLILESASTNQTSMYLCASKEARTEAFFGQGTRLTVV.

This chain uses TRBV14 with TRBJ1-2; D gene unclear. This CDR3 contains 13 residues. Germline CDR1 and CDR2: SGHDN and FVKESK. The ends were cut back, 5 bases at V and 8 bases at J, with 15 bases in the middle. DNA for the CDR3: TGTGCCAGCAGCTCAGACACTAGAGAGGGCTACACCTTC. Protein: CASSSDTREGYTF.

This chain uses TRBV11-2 with TRBJ1-2; 10 positions agree with TRBD1. In germline, CDR1 is SGHAT, CDR2 FQNNGV. The V gene end was trimmed by 5 bases and the J gene end by 8 bases; junction bases not matched to a gene: 17. The CDR3 has 17 residues. CDR3 region: CASSQPIRDRGDGGYTF. In DNA form, the CDR3 reads TGTGCCAGCAGCCAGCCGATCCGGGACAGGGGCGACGGGGGCTACACCTTC.

J is TRBJ2-1 and V is TRBV5-1; possible D gene TRBD2, 6 bases. Trimming left V 0 bases short and J 0 bases short, with 10 bases between. The CDR3 is 16 amino acids. The germline CDR1 and CDR2 sequences are SGHRS and YFSETQ. The CDR3 coding sequence is TGCGCCAGCAGCTTGGGTGCGGGGCCCTCCTACAATGAGCAGTTCTTC. This translates into CASSLGAGPSYNEQFF.

As to this clone: One junction end does not reproduce the germline sequence, and a read error may be involved. The chain links TRBV7-9 to TRBJ1-4; D is unclear. The CDR3 has 15 amino acids. CDR1 and CDR2 (germline): SEHNR, FQNEAQ (reference sequence). CDR3 residues: CSSSLLRDVREKLFF. The CDR3 bases are TGTTCCAGCAGCCTTCTGAGGGATGTTCGGGAAAAACTGTTTTTT.

Points on this clone: The junction differs from germline at one of its ends, possibly a read error. The chain combines TRBV6-6 with TRBJ2-5, with D perhaps TRBD1 (5 bases). CDR1 and CDR2 (germline): MNHNY, SVGAGI (reference sequence). The CDR3 is 13 residues long. In DNA, the CDR3 is TGTGCCAGCAGCCCAACCAGGGATTGGCCATGGCACTTC. Its protein is CASSPTRDWPWHF.

The chain carries TRBV6-6 and TRBJ1-5, with D unclear. The CDR3 runs 16 residues. Per germline, CDR1 MNHNY and CDR2 SVGAGI (reference sequence). Trimming shortened V by 6 bases and J by 0 bases, and 15 bases separated the two germline ends. Here the CDR3 reads CASSSPTGISNQPQHF. CDR3 DNA: TGTGCCAGCAGCTCCCCTACGGGGATTAGCAATCAGCCCCAGCATTTT.

The CDR3 loop reads CASSQQGVTDTQYF. The CDR3 DNA reads as TGTGCCAGCAGCCAACAGGGGGTTACAGATACGCAGTATTTT. The chain uses TRBV7-9 and TRBJ2-3; 8 positions agree with TRBD1. With V trimmed by 5 bases and J by 3 bases, 4 bases remained unmatched. CDR1 is SEHNR, CDR2 FQNEAQ, per germline (reference sequence). CDR3 length equals 14 residues.

The chain joins TRBV7-9 to TRBJ2-7; 9 nucleotides match TRBD1. The CDR3 spans 14 residues. Trimming removed 4 bases from V and 5 bases from J; junction bases left unmatched: 6. Germline CDR1 reads SEHNR; CDR2 reads FQNEAQ (reference sequence). CDR3 nucleotides: TGTGCCAGCAGCTCGGGACAGGGTGTGGACGAGCAGTACTTC. It specifies CASSSGQGVDEQYF.

The rearrangement links TRBV6-5 to TRBJ2-3, with D perhaps TRBD2 (5 bases). Germline CDR1 and CDR2: MNHEY and SVGAGI. This CDR3 spans 16 amino acids. Trimming shortened V by 4 bases and J by 1 base, and 15 bases separated the two germline ends. The CDR3 spells CASSCPTRVGTDTQYF. In DNA, the CDR3 is TGTGCCAGCAGTTGCCCAACTAGAGTCGGCACAGATACGCAGTATTTT.

The table lists this clone with a few counts. The CDR3 sequence: CSASLGNTIYF. The CDR3 coding sequence is TGCAGTGCTAGCTTGGGAAACACCATATATTTT. The chain uses TRBV20-1 and TRBJ1-3, with D unresolved. CDR1 DFQATT and CDR2 SNEGSKA come from the germline V gene (reference sequence). Trimming shortened V by 3 bases and J by 4 bases, and 4 bases separated the two germline ends. The CDR3 spans 11 residues.

The chain has TRBV7-7 and TRBJ2-7; TRBD1 aligns across 8 bases. Trimming took 2 bases from V and 3 from J; bases not matched to a gene: 6. Germline CDR1 SSHAT, CDR2 FNYEAQ (reference sequence). The CDR3 extends over 15 amino acids. The CDR3 protein is CASSLSGDRSYEQYF. In DNA, the CDR3 is TGTGCCAGCAGCTTATCGGGGGACAGGAGCTACGAGCAGTACTTC.

The genes are TRBV19 and TRBJ2-3, with D maybe TRBD2 (7 bases). CDR1 is LNHDA and CDR2 is SQIVND in the germline V gene (reference sequence). The CDR3 runs to 15 residues. V dropped 9 bases and J dropped 6 bases, with 22 bases sitting between them. The CDR3 loop is CASSGGPLGGDTQYF. The CDR3 coding sequence is TGTGCCAGCTCCGGGGGGCCCCTGGGTGGCGATACGCAGTATTTT.

This clone appeared once. The chain is built from TRBV2 and TRBJ1-4, with 7 bases identical to TRBD1. The germline V gene has CDR1 SNHLY and CDR2 FYNNEI. The CDR3 consists of 14 residues. V lost 3 bases to trimming and J lost 5 bases; unmatched junction nucleotides: 3. The CDR3 sequence is CASSEDRTNEKLFF. CDR3 bases: TGTGCCAGCAGTGAGGACAGGACCAATGAAAAACTGTTTTTT.

This clone was observed a few times. The chain joins TRBV5-8 to TRBJ1-5; D is uncertain. The CDR3 is 15 amino acids. The ends were cut back, 0 bases at V and 5 bases at J, with 12 bases in the middle. From germline, CDR1 is SGHTS and CDR2 YDEGEE. The CDR3 region is CASSLAEDGYQPQHF. The CDR3 DNA follows: TGTGCCAGCAGCTTGGCCGAGGATGGGTATCAGCCCCAGCATTTT.